This is a list of T cell receptor beta chains from one sample in a study of blood T cell repertoires in COVID-19. Generated by immunoSEQ multiplex PCR, the TCRdb table keeps only in-frame clones and is missing some. The table records around 120,000 clones, around 78% of them present only once. Sequencing was done on a sample of peripheral blood. These receptors were collected from a man aged 65 to 85 with acute or convalescent COVID-19. The CDR3 runs from the conserved cysteine through the conserved F or W. D genes are given only for firm matches. Clone size is given for some rows only: seen once, a few or many times, or a class if the clone is expanded.

CASSITGTGITEAFF	TGTGCCAGTAGTATAACCGGGACAGGGATCACTGAAGCTTTCTTT	TRBV19	TRBD1	TRBJ1-1	few
CASSRVAGGRGDTQYF	TGTGCCAGCAGCCGGGTAGCGGGGGGGAGGGGAGATACGCAGTATTTT	TRBV5-4	TRBD2	TRBJ2-3	few
CASSSFSESIAANYGYTF	TGTGCCAGCAGTTCATTCAGCGAAAGTATTGCCGCTAACTATGGCTACACCTTC	TRBV28	.	TRBJ1-2	.
CASRGQGSSYNSPLHF	TGTGCCAGTCGGGGACAGGGGAGCTCCTATAATTCACCCCTCCACTTT	TRBV2	TRBD1	TRBJ1-6	.
CSADSTGNGYTF	TGCAGCGCCGATTCAACAGGCAATGGCTACACCTTC	TRBV29-1	.	TRBJ1-2	.
CATNPNPLRGNQPQHF	TGTGCCACCAACCCGAACCCCTTGAGAGGCAATCAGCCCCAGCATTTT	TRBV19	.	TRBJ1-5	.
CSVARTGGTEAFF	TGCAGCGTTGCCCGGACAGGGGGCACTGAAGCTTTCTTT	TRBV29-1	TRBD1	TRBJ1-1	.
CASSEVPGTNTEAFF	TGCGCCAGCAGCGAGGTGCCGGGAACTAACACTGAAGCTTTCTTT	TRBV5-1	.	TRBJ1-1	many
CASALGGAEETQYF	TGTGCTAGTGCCTTAGGGGGGGCCGAAGAGACCCAGTACTTC	TRBV12-5	.	TRBJ2-5	.
CASTPGQGGYGYTF	TGTGCCAGTACCCCGGGACAGGGAGGTTATGGCTACACCTTC	TRBV19	TRBD1	TRBJ1-2	.
CASSQVGGASNEQFF	TGTGCCAGCAGCCAAGTAGGCGGGGCCAGCAATGAGCAGTTCTTC	TRBV4-2	.	TRBJ2-1	.
CASSQVWTGQGYTF	TGCGCCAGCAGCCAAGTGTGGACTGGTCAGGGCTACACCTTC	TRBV4-3	.	TRBJ1-2	.
CASNPSGLSYEQYF	TGTGCCAGCAACCCCAGCGGCCTCTCCTACGAGCAGTACTTC	TRBV6-5	.	TRBJ2-7	.
CSVENGQNEKLFF	TGCAGCGTTGAAAACGGACAAAATGAAAAACTGTTTTTT	TRBV29-1	.	TRBJ1-4	.
CASVGTGGMNYGYTF	TGTGCCAGCGTGGGTACAGGGGGTATGAACTATGGCTACACCTTC	TRBV2	TRBD1	TRBJ1-2	.
CASSQHKRGDEQYF	TGTGCCAGCAGCCAACATAAGCGGGGGGATGAGCAGTACTTC	TRBV4-2	TRBD2	TRBJ2-7	.
CASSTQQGVMVGYTF	TGCGCCAGCAGTACTCAACAGGGGGTAATGGTTGGCTACACCTTC	TRBV5-1	TRBD1	TRBJ1-2	.
CASGRGTNTEAFF	TGTGCCAGCGGCAGGGGGACGAACACTGAAGCTTTCTTT	TRBV12-3/TRBV12-4	TRBD1	TRBJ1-1	once
CASSYTGDTQYF	TGTGCCAGCAGTTATACGGGAGATACGCAGTATTTT	TRBV7-9	.	TRBJ2-3	.
CSVPFGETQYF	TGCAGCGTCCCATTCGGGGAGACCCAGTACTTC	TRBV29-1	.	TRBJ2-5	.
CASSPGGISGNTIYF	TGTGCCAGCAGTCCGGGGGGGATATCTGGAAACACCATATATTTT	TRBV5-4	.	TRBJ1-3	.
CAIAEQGRGYTF	TGTGCCATCGCCGAACAGGGGCGGGGCTACACCTTC	TRBV10-3	TRBD1	TRBJ1-2	once
CASGLGSEQYF	TGTGCCAGTGGACTCGGCTCCGAGCAGTACTTC	TRBV19	.	TRBJ2-7	.
CASSVGSGGLQETQYF	TGTGCCAGCAGCGTAGGATCAGGGGGCCTCCAAGAGACCCAGTACTTC	TRBV9	TRBD1	TRBJ2-5	.
CASSLDPTGMNTEAFF	TGCGCCAGCAGCTTGGACCCGACAGGAATGAACACTGAAGCTTTCTTT	TRBV5-1	.	TRBJ1-1	.
CASSEGQGRNEQFF	TGTGCCAGCAGCGAGGGACAGGGTCGGAATGAGCAGTTCTTC	TRBV5-4	TRBD1	TRBJ2-1	.
CASSADPGQGAYEAFF	TGTGCCAGCTCAGCAGATCCGGGACAGGGGGCTTATGAAGCTTTCTTT	TRBV18	TRBD1	TRBJ1-1	.
CASSPPGGAQETQYF	TGTGCCAGCAGCCCCCCCGGCGGGGCCCAAGAGACCCAGTACTTC	TRBV13	.	TRBJ2-5	.
CATSVRGSNQPQHF	TGTGCCACCAGTGTTCGCGGTAGCAATCAGCCCCAGCATTTT	TRBV24-1	.	TRBJ1-5	few
CARKAVGTGYF	TGTGCCAGAAAGGCGGTGGGGACAGGGTACTTC	TRBV6-5	TRBD1	TRBJ2-7	.
CASSLLSQETQYF	TGCGCCAGCAGCTTGCTTTCCCAAGAGACCCAGTACTTC	TRBV5-1	.	TRBJ2-5	once
CASSLTGVNEQFF	TGCGCCAGCAGCTTGACGGGGGTCAATGAGCAGTTCTTC	TRBV5-1	.	TRBJ2-1	.
CASSLDGGNSYEQYF	TGCGCCAGCAGCTTGGATGGGGGCAACTCCTACGAGCAGTACTTC	TRBV5-1	.	TRBJ2-7	.
CASSITDTQYF	TGTGCCAGCAGCATCACAGATACGCAGTATTTT	TRBV12-3/TRBV12-4	.	TRBJ2-3	.
CASSTDRSTDTQYF	TGTGCCAGCAGTACTGACAGGAGCACAGATACGCAGTATTTT	TRBV6-4	.	TRBJ2-3	.
CASSVGRQGATGTQYF	TGTGCCAGCAGCGTAGGCAGGCAGGGGGCGACGGGTACGCAGTATTTT	TRBV9	TRBD1	TRBJ2-3	few
CASSYLTGVGPGELFF	TGTGCCAGCAGCTACCTAACAGGGGTGGGACCCGGGGAGCTGTTTTTT	TRBV7-3	TRBD1	TRBJ2-2	.
CASSLPEDRVGTGELFF	TGCGCCAGCAGCTTACCGGAGGACAGGGTAGGCACCGGGGAGCTGTTTTTT	TRBV5-1	TRBD1	TRBJ2-2	.
CASSLDGELPQHF	TGCGCCAGCAGCCTCGATGGGGAGTTGCCCCAGCATTTT	TRBV5-1	.	TRBJ1-5	.
CASSLDPGRTEAFF	TGTGCCAGCAGCTTGGATCCGGGGAGGACTGAAGCTTTCTTT	TRBV5-4	.	TRBJ1-1	.
CAISAGSKYYGYTF	TGTGCCATCAGTGCGGGGAGCAAGTACTATGGCTACACCTTC	TRBV10-3	.	TRBJ1-2	.
CASSILDSDTQYF	TGTGCCAGCAGCATACTAGACTCGGATACGCAGTATTTT	TRBV6-2/TRBV6-3	.	TRBJ2-3	.
CASSPSGIYGYTF	TGTGCCAGCTCACCATCAGGTATCTATGGCTACACCTTC	TRBV18	.	TRBJ1-2	.
CASSLAGSGTGANVLTF	TGTGCCAGCAGCTTGGCCGGCTCAGGAACTGGGGCCAACGTCCTGACTTTC	TRBV5-6	.	TRBJ2-6	.
CASSEIPGTGPGELFF	TGTGCCAGCAGTGAAATTCCCGGGACAGGTCCCGGGGAGCTGTTTTTT	TRBV2	TRBD1	TRBJ2-2	.
CASSQVQGEGTEAFF	TGCGCCAGCAGTCAAGTCCAGGGGGAAGGGACTGAAGCTTTCTTT	TRBV5-1	TRBD1	TRBJ1-1	.
CASSASGLAVTGELFF	TGTGCCAGCAGCGCATCGGGACTAGCGGTCACCGGGGAGCTGTTTTTT	TRBV11-3	TRBD2	TRBJ2-2	.
CASSPGLRETQYF	TGTGCCAGCAGCCCGGGACTAAGGGAGACCCAGTACTTC	TRBV11-1	TRBD2	TRBJ2-5	.
CASSHGGQANYGYTF	TGTGCCAGCAGCCATGGTGGACAGGCGAACTATGGCTACACCTTC	TRBV4-2	TRBD1	TRBJ1-2	.
CASSIEGRMKHF	TGTGCCAGTAGTATAGAAGGCAGGATGAAGCATTTT	TRBV19	.	TRBJ1-5	.
CASSYDSSGANVLTF	TGTGCCAGCAGCTATGACAGCTCTGGGGCCAACGTCCTGACTTTC	TRBV7-2	.	TRBJ2-6	.
CASSRTGNGPEAFF	TGTGCCAGCAGCCGTACAGGGAATGGACCTGAAGCTTTCTTT	TRBV11-1	.	TRBJ1-1	.
CASSRGGSASYEQYF	TGTGCCAGCAGCCGTGGGGGGAGCGCTTCCTACGAGCAGTACTTC	TRBV11-2	.	TRBJ2-7	.
CASSSRGNGANVLTF	TGTGCCAGTAGTAGTAGGGGAAACGGGGCCAACGTCCTGACTTTC	TRBV19	.	TRBJ2-6	.
CASSVGGVSSGANVLTF	TGTGCCAGCAGCGTAGGGGGGGTTAGTTCTGGGGCCAACGTCCTGACTTTC	TRBV9	.	TRBJ2-6	.
CASGLVPSGGGKSNQPQHF	TGTGCTAGTGGTTTGGTACCCTCAGGGGGCGGGAAGAGCAATCAGCCCCAGCATTTT	TRBV12-5	TRBD1	TRBJ1-5	.
CAISEDRGQETQYF	TGTGCCATCAGTGAGGACAGGGGCCAAGAGACCCAGTACTTC	TRBV10-3	TRBD1	TRBJ2-5	.
CASSVKGQGVLNEKLFF	TGTGCCAGCTCGGTGAAAGGACAGGGCGTTCTTAATGAAAAACTGTTTTTT	TRBV18	TRBD1	TRBJ1-4	.
CASSPTLAGGNQPQHF	TGCGCCAGCAGCCCTACCCTGGCAGGGGGGAATCAGCCCCAGCATTTT	TRBV5-1	TRBD1	TRBJ1-5	.